This entry concerns a single T cell receptor beta chain. The data stem from a study of control samples from healthy donors and cancer patients. Germline-derived CDR1 and CDR2 are SGHAT and FQNNGV. The J segment lost 2 bases and the V segment lost 5 bases, leaving 2 bases of the junction unmatched. The CDR3 extends over 15 amino acids. Sequenced by immunoSEQ multiplex PCR; TCRdb stores in-frame clones only, minus some. The table lists under 150,000 clones, under 90% of them singletons, with approximately 7.5% in the top ten. Sequencing used PBMCs. The clonotype was recovered from a man in his fifties with head and neck cancer. The V and J genes are TRBV11-2 and TRBJ2-7; 14 positions match TRBD2. Here the CDR3 DNA reads TGTGCCAGCAGCCCGGGACTAGCGGGGGCCTACGAGCAGTACTTC. It specifies CASSPGLAGAYEQYF.